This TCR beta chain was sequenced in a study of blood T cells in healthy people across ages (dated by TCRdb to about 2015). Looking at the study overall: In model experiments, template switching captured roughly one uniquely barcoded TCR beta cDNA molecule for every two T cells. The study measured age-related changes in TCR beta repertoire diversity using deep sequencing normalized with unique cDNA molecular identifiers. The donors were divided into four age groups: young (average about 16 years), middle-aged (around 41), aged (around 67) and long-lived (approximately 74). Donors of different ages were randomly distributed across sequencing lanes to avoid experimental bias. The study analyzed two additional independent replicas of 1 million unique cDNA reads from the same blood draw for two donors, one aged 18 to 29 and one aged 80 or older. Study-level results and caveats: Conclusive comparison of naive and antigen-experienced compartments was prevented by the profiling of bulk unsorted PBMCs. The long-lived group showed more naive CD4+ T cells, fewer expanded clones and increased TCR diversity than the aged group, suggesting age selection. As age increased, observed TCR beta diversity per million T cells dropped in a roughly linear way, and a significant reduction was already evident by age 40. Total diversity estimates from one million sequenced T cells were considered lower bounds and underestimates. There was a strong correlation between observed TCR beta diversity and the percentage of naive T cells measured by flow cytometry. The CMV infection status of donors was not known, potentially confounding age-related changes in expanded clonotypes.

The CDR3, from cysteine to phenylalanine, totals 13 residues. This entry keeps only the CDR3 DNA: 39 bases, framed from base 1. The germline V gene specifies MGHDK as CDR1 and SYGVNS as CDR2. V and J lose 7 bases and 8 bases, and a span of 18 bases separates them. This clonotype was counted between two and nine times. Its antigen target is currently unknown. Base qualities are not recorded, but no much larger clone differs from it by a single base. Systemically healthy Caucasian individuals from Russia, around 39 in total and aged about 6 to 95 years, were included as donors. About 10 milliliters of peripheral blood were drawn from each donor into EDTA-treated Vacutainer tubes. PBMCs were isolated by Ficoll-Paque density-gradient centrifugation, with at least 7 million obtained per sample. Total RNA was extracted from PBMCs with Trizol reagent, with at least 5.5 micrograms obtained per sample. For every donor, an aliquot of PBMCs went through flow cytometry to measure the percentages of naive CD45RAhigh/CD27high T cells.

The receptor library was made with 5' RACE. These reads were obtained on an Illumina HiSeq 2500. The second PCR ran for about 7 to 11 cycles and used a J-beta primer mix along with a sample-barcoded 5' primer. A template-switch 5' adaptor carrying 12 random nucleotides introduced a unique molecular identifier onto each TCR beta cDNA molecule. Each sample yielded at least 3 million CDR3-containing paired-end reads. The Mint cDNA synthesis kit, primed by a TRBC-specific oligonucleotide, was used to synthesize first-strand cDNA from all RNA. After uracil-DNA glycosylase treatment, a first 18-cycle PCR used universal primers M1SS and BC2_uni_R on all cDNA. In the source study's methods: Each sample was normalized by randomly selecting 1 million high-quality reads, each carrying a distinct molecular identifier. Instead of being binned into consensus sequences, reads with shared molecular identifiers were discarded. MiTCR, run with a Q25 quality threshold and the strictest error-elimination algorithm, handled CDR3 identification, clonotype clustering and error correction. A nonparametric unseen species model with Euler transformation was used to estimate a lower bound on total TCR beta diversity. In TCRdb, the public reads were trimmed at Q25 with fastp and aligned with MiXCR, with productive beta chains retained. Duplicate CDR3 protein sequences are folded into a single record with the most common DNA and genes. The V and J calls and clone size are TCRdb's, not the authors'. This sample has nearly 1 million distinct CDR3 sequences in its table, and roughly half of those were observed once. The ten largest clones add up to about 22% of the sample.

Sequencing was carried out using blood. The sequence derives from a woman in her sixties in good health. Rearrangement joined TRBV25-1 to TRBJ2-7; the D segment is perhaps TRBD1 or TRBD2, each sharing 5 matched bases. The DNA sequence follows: TGTGCCAGCACCATGGGGACGGGATCGCAGCAGTACTTC. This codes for CASTMGTGSQQYF.